These 16 T cell receptor beta chains were all obtained from the same sample, sequenced in a study of blood T cells in healthy people across ages. Primers used in a second PCR of about 6 to 11 cycles were a sample-barcoded 5' primer and a J-beta primer mix. TCRdb re-called the 5' RACE reads through MiXCR, storing one row per CDR3 protein. Of roughly 2 million distinct CDR3 sequences listed, around 48% are singletons. Sequenced: blood. The receptor set was obtained from a woman aged 40 to 50 in good health.

The V gene is TRBV28, the J gene TRBJ1-1, with no clear D. Trimming pared 8 bases from V and 4 bases from J, leaving 8 bases between. The germline CDR1 and CDR2 sequences are MDHEN and SYDVKM. This CDR3 contains 11 residues. The CDR3 sequence is CASPRGTEAFF. CDR3 in DNA: TGTGCCAGCCCTCGCGGCACTGAAGCTTTCTTT.

The rearrangement joins TRBV20-1 to TRBJ2-5; TRBD2 might be the D (6 bases). This CDR3 spans 15 amino acids. V was pared by 4 bases and J by 3 bases, with 18 bases between. Germline assignment: CDR1 DFQATT and CDR2 SNEGSKA (reference sequence). As DNA, the CDR3 is TGCAGTGCTAAACGCCAGGGACTTTACGAAGAGACCCAGTACTTC. Its protein is CSAKRQGLYEETQYF.

V gene TRBV5-6 combines with J gene TRBJ1-2; D is ambiguous. Trimming took off 6 bases at V and 0 bases at J, with 9 bases between the two ends. Germline CDR1 reads SGHDT; CDR2 reads YYEEEE. CDR3 size: 13 residues. In nucleotides, the CDR3 is TGTGCCAGCACCTTCGGGCCTAACTATGGCTACACCTTC. It yields the protein CASTFGPNYGYTF.

This clonotype has a count of ten or more. V is TRBV5-1 and J is TRBJ2-7, with TRBD1 identical over 8 bases. Trimming at V came to 5 bases and at J to 4 bases, leaving 8 bases not matched to a gene. The CDR3 consists of 14 residues. CDR1 and CDR2 from the germline V gene are SGHRS and YFSETQ. This CDR3 reads CASRYGQGGYEQYF. For the CDR3, the DNA is TGCGCCAGCAGATATGGACAGGGTGGATACGAGCAGTACTTC.

J is TRBJ2-4 and V is TRBV29-1; D may match TRBD1 or TRBD2 (5 bases each). The DNA end favors TRBJ2-7, so the J call may be wrong. Per the germline V gene, CDR1 is SQVTM and CDR2 is ANQGSEA. The CDR3 sequence is 12 residues long. CDR3 loop: CSVRDGSHEQYF. CDR3 sequence (DNA): TGCAGCGTTCGGGACGGATCCCACGAGCAGTACTTC.

The chain employs TRBV7-9 and TRBJ1-6; possibly TRBD1 for D (6 bases). CDR1 and CDR2 from the germline V gene are SEHNR and FQNEAQ (reference sequence). Trimming shortened V by 4 bases and J by 0 bases, and 13 bases separated the two germline ends. CDR3 length equals 17 residues. CDR3 amino acids: CASSSTGTSSYNSPLHF. CDR3 bases: TGTGCCAGCAGCTCGACAGGAACGAGCTCCTATAATTCACCCCTCCACTTT.

The rearrangement joins TRBV20-1 to TRBJ2-7, with D uncertain. The ends were cut back, 1 base at V and 2 bases at J, with 9 bases in the middle. CDR3 length: 13 amino acids. Germline V gives CDR1 DFQATT, CDR2 SNEGSKA (reference sequence). The CDR3 DNA reads as TGCAGTGCTAGAGGACTGAGAGCCTACGAGCAGTACTTC. Its translation: CSARGLRAYEQYF.

The chain uses TRBV4-3 and TRBJ2-1, with D perhaps TRBD1 or TRBD2 (5 bases each). Germline V gene data show CDR1 as LGHNA and CDR2 as YSLEER. The CDR3 contains 16 residues. V shed 3 bases and J shed 1 base, with 13 bases lying between them. The CDR3 region is CASSHRGRPSYNEQFF. Written as DNA, the CDR3 is TGCGCCAGCAGCCACCGGGGCAGGCCATCCTACAATGAGCAGTTCTTC.

The CDR3 here is CASRPSDSKNIQYF. CDR3 in DNA: TGTGCCAGCAGACCTAGTGACAGCAAAAACATTCAGTACTTC. The rearrangement links TRBV7-2 to TRBJ2-4; weak D call: TRBD1 (5 bases). The V end was cut by 6 bases, the J end by 3 bases, with 12 bases between. This CDR3 region has 14 residues. Germline V CDR1 and CDR2: SGHTA, FQGNSA.

This clonotype was observed a few times. V is TRBV6-2 or TRBV6-3 and J is TRBJ2-5, with TRBD2 matching over 10 bases. From germline, CDR1 is MNHEY and CDR2 SVGEGT. The V and J ends lost 0 bases and 3 bases, in that order; junction bases with no gene match: 10. This CDR3 spans 18 amino acids. The CDR3 sequence: CASSYSGRTGLAKETQYF. DNA of the CDR3: TGTGCCAGCAGTTACTCGGGGAGGACGGGACTAGCGAAAGAGACCCAGTACTTC.

The V call is TRBV15, the J call TRBJ1-5, with D perhaps TRBD1 (6 bases). The CDR3 is 18 residues long. Trimming shortened V by 0 bases and J by 5 bases, and 20 bases separated the two germline ends. The germline V gene has CDR1 LNHNV and CDR2 YYDKDF (reference sequence). The chain's CDR3 is CATSRDLGQPQLDQPQHF. In nucleotides, the CDR3 is TGTGCCACCAGCAGAGATCTAGGACAGCCTCAACTCGATCAGCCCCAGCATTTT.

The rearrangement links TRBV28 to TRBJ2-5; 11 positions match TRBD1. This CDR3 is 14 amino acids long. The junction had 6 bases not matched to a gene; V was cut back by 5 bases and J by 7 bases. Germline V gene data show CDR1 as MDHEN and CDR2 as SYDVKM. CDR3: CASSPPGQGGTQYF. The CDR3 DNA reads as TGTGCCAGCAGTCCTCCGGGACAGGGGGGGACCCAGTACTTC.

A few counts support this clonotype. The rearrangement links TRBV29-1 to TRBJ2-1, with a tentative D call TRBD2 (7 bases). V was shortened by 4 bases and J by 4 bases, with 14 bases between the two germline ends. Germline V gene data show CDR1 as SQVTM and CDR2 as ANQGSEA. The CDR3 runs 14 residues. For the CDR3, the DNA is TGCAGCGTTGGGAGGGGGGGCCTTTACAATGAGCAGTTCTTC. Amino acids: CSVGRGGLYNEQFF.

This clonotype was observed a handful of times. The chain employs TRBV7-2 and TRBJ2-3, with 7 bases fitting TRBD2. CDR3 length equals 15 residues. Germline V gene sequence: CDR1 SGHTA, CDR2 FQGNSA. V shed 1 base, J shed 2 bases, and the junction held 3 bases outside the gene matches. Here the CDR3 DNA reads TGTGCCAGCAGCTTAGTCGGGACTAACACAGATACGCAGTATTTT. Encoded protein: CASSLVGTNTDTQYF.

The rearrangement links TRBV7-8 to TRBJ2-7; D may match TRBD1 or TRBD2 (5 bases each). Gene TRBJ2-5 matches the end of the DNA better, so the J call may be wrong. The CDR3 is made up of 15 amino acids. Germline values: CDR1 SGHVS, CDR2 FQNEAQ. CDR3: CASSKTSGSRETQYF. As DNA, the CDR3 is TGTGCCAGCAGCAAAACTTCAGGGAGCCGCGAGACCCAGTACTTC.

J is TRBJ2-3 and V is TRBV20-1; D unclear. This CDR3 is 12 amino acids long. Trimming stripped 4 bases from V and 3 bases from J, with 8 bases between. Germline V gives CDR1 DFQATT, CDR2 SNEGSKA (reference sequence). The CDR3 nucleotides read TGCAGTGCTACTAAGGTTACAGATACGCAGTATTTT. Protein: CSATKVTDTQYF.